These 28 T cell receptor beta chains came from one sample sequenced in a study of CD8 T cells in ankylosing spondylitis. TCRdb called the 5' RACE reads again in MiXCR, with one record for every CDR3 protein. The table shows 250,000 or so distinct CDR3 sequences, with 15% to 20% occurring only once. The sample taken for sequencing was blood, either unsorted or a sorted T cell fraction (not recorded which). The receptors originated from a male donor with ankylosing spondylitis or in good health (not recorded which).

This clonotype has a handful of counts. The chain is built from TRBV21-1 and TRBJ2-7; the table assigns TRBD2, which was not confirmed against the DNA. TRBV21-1 is termed a pseudogene. The CDR3 covers 13 residues. CDR3 DNA sequence: TGTGCCAGCAGCTGTGCGGGAGACTACGAGCAGTACTTC. Protein product: CASSCAGDYEQYF.

In its sample, this clonotype was seen a few times. The V gene is TRBV25-1, the J gene TRBJ2-5; 8 nucleotides align to TRBD1. Germline CDR1 and CDR2: MGHDK and SYGVNS. The CDR3 length is 17 residues. The junction had 12 bases not matched to a gene; V was cut back by 1 base and J by 5 bases. CDR3 bases: TGTGCCAGCAGTGAATTGGAGACAGGGGTCACCGGGGAGACCCAGTACTTC. It translates to CASSELETGVTGETQYF.

Only a few counts were recorded for this clonotype. The V call is TRBV5-5, the J call TRBJ2-7; TRBD2 might be the D (6 bases). The CDR3 sequence is 17 residues long. Germline V gene data show CDR1 as SGHKS and CDR2 as YYEKEE (reference sequence). Trimming stripped 4 bases from V and 2 bases from J, with 22 bases between. The CDR3 loop is CASSRFGSGQFPYEQYF. The CDR3 DNA is TGTGCCAGCAGCCGGTTCGGGAGCGGGCAGTTCCCCTACGAGCAGTACTTC.

This clonotype was recorded a few times. The chain is built from TRBV12-3 or TRBV12-4 and TRBJ1-3; D not resolved. V was shortened by 5 bases and J by 7 bases, with 15 bases between the two germline ends. The CDR3 totals 14 residues. The CDR3 DNA is TGTGCCAGCAGTCTGTTGATAACGGCGAACACCATATATTTT. This translates into CASSLLITANTIYF.

This clonotype was found a few times. V usage is TRBV4-2 and J usage is TRBJ2-3; the D is unclear. This CDR3 is 16 amino acids long. Trimming shortened V by 3 bases and J by 0 bases, and 13 bases separated the two germline ends. Germline CDR1 is LGHNA and CDR2 is YNFKEQ. The CDR3 protein is CASSQGPGSSTDTQYF. The DNA of the CDR3 is TGTGCCAGCAGCCAGGGCCCCGGGTCTAGCACAGATACGCAGTATTTT.

J is TRBJ2-7 and V is TRBV27; 8 positions agree with TRBD2. This CDR3 is 17 amino acids long. With 0 bases clipped from V and 1 base from J, the junction kept 8 bases outside the gene matches. Germline assignment: CDR1 MNHEY and CDR2 SMNVEV (reference sequence). The CDR3 nucleotides are TGTGCCAGCAGTTTATCGCCGGGACTAGGCCCGTCCTACGAGCAGTACTTC. Its translation: CASSLSPGLGPSYEQYF.

V usage is TRBV19 and J usage is TRBJ2-7; either TRBD1 or TRBD2 may supply D (7 bases each). With 1 base removed from V and 3 bases from J, the gap between germline ends came to 13 bases. The CDR3 covers 15 residues. Germline V gene lookup returns CDR1 LNHDA and CDR2 SQIVND (reference sequence). The CDR3 sequence: CASSIGQGGVYEQYF. CDR3 bases: TGTGCCAGTAGTATAGGACAGGGAGGGGTCTACGAGCAGTACTTC.

This clonotype was recorded a few times. The V call is TRBV7-8, the J call TRBJ1-5, with D unresolved. The ends were cut back, 5 bases at V and 1 base at J, with 9 bases in the middle. CDR3 length: 14 residues. CDR1 SGHVS and CDR2 FQNEAQ come from the germline V gene. CDR3 in amino acids: CASSPQMSNQPQHF. CDR3 sequence (DNA): TGTGCCAGCAGCCCACAGATGAGCAATCAGCCCCAGCATTTT.

This clonotype was counted ten times or more. The J gene is TRBJ2-5, the V gene TRBV7-8; tentatively, D is TRBD1 or TRBD2 (6 bases each). Germline V CDR1 and CDR2: SGHVS, FQNEAQ. The ends were cut back, 5 bases at V and 5 bases at J, with 15 bases in the middle. The CDR3 loop spans 14 amino acids. This CDR3 reads CASSPLGGGETQYF. The CDR3, as DNA: TGTGCCAGCAGCCCGTTGGGGGGCGGTGAGACCCAGTACTTC.

The chain is built from TRBV29-1 and TRBJ2-5, with 7 bases identical to TRBD2. This CDR3 has 18 amino acids. Trimming took 0 bases from V and 1 from J; bases not matched to a gene: 14. From germline, CDR1 is SQVTM and CDR2 ANQGSEA. The CDR3 sequence is CSVEDSGPSGTCQETQYF. The CDR3, as DNA: TGCAGCGTTGAAGATTCGGGCCCAAGCGGGACTTGCCAAGAGACCCAGTACTTC.

This chain joins TRBV4-3 and TRBJ2-7, with D unclear. The germline gives CDR1 LGHNA, CDR2 YSLEER. The CDR3 is made up of 16 amino acids. V lost 0 bases and J lost 7, with 19 bases in between. The CDR3 region has the DNA TGCGCCAGCAGCCAAGATCTGGCATCGCCCCTACGGGAGCAGTACTTC. The encoded protein is CASSQDLASPLREQYF.

The table lists this clonotype with many counts. The chain carries TRBV27 and TRBJ2-1, with 7 bases that match TRBD2. The CDR3 is made up of 14 amino acids. Germline lookup yields CDR1 MNHEY and CDR2 SMNVEV (reference sequence). Unmatched junction bases numbered 2, after V lost 0 bases and J lost 6 bases. The CDR3 loop is CASSLSAGVNEQFF. CDR3 DNA sequence: TGTGCCAGCAGTTTATCGGCGGGAGTCAATGAGCAGTTCTTC.

The V gene is TRBV28, the J gene TRBJ2-6; possibly TRBD2 for D (5 bases). This CDR3 contains 17 residues. The germline CDR1 and CDR2 sequences are MDHEN and SYDVKM. V dropped 7 bases and J dropped 0 bases, with 16 bases sitting between them. The CDR3 loop reads CASKGPPRDSGANVLTF. The CDR3 coding sequence is TGTGCCAGCAAAGGGCCTCCACGGGACTCTGGGGCCAACGTCCTGACTTTC.

In its sample, this clonotype was seen many times. V and J are TRBV11-2 and TRBJ2-1; 10 bases match TRBD2. This CDR3 has 16 amino acids. Per the germline V gene, CDR1 is SGHAT and CDR2 is FQNNGV. Trimming took 5 bases from V and 7 from J; bases not matched to a gene: 11. CDR3 in DNA: TGTGCCAGCAGCCCCAACCCTAGCGGGAGTTGGAATGAGCAGTTCTTC. Its translation is CASSPNPSGSWNEQFF.

V usage is TRBV29-1 and J usage is TRBJ2-7, with 11 bases matching TRBD2. Per germline, CDR1 SQVTM and CDR2 ANQGSEA. The CDR3 is 17 amino acids. V was clipped by 0 bases and J by 3 bases; unmatched bases: 10. The CDR3 spells CSVEDRTRGTSGYEQYF. The CDR3 DNA reads TGCAGCGTTGAAGATCGGACACGCGGGACTAGCGGCTACGAGCAGTACTTC.

The rearrangement joins TRBV20-1 to TRBJ1-2; D not resolved. V lost 4 bases, J lost 1 base, and 19 bases lay in between. Germline V gene data show CDR1 as DFQATT and CDR2 as SNEGSKA (reference sequence). The CDR3 consists of 16 residues. The CDR3 region has the DNA TGCAGTGCTAAATTAGGGCCAGGCAGGAATAACTATGGCTACACCTTC. It yields the protein CSAKLGPGRNNYGYTF.

The chain uses TRBV5-1 and TRBJ2-7, with TRBD1 identical over 7 bases. J gave up 7 bases and V 3 bases, and 19 bases lay outside the gene matches. From germline, CDR1 is SGHRS and CDR2 YFSETQ. This CDR3 is built from 17 residues. CDR3 amino acids: CASSSGRDSYPLGEQYF. Here the CDR3 DNA reads TGCGCCAGCAGCTCCGGCCGGGACAGCTACCCTTTGGGTGAGCAGTACTTC.

This clonotype appeared a few times. J is TRBJ2-1 and V is TRBV12-3 or TRBV12-4, with unresolved D. V gave up 3 bases and J gave up 1 base, with 13 bases separating them. The CDR3 contains 16 residues. The CDR3 DNA is TGTGCCAGCAGTTTGACCTCCACTTTATCCTACAATGAGCAGTTCTTC. It translates to CASSLTSTLSYNEQFF.

This clonotype was picked up a small number of times. The chain uses TRBV11-2 and TRBJ2-4; D perhaps matches TRBD2 (6 bases). The CDR3 is made up of 13 amino acids. CDR1 is SGHAT, CDR2 FQNNGV, per germline. The V end was cut by 5 bases, the J end by 6 bases, with 11 bases between. The CDR3 is CASSKEGGNIQYF. The CDR3 DNA follows: TGTGCCAGCAGCAAGGAGGGAGGAAACATTCAGTACTTC.

The chain has TRBV7-2 and TRBJ2-7; 7 bases fit TRBD2. The CDR3 runs to 15 residues. Germline lookup yields CDR1 SGHTA and CDR2 FQGNSA. V gave up 5 bases and J gave up 4 bases; unmatched junction bases: 11. CDR3 nucleotides: TGTGCCAGCAGCGCCTACGCGCGGGGGACTTACGAGCAGTACTTC. It codes for CASSAYARGTYEQYF.

This clonotype turned up a few times. This chain connects TRBV9 to TRBJ2-4, with D possibly called TRBD1 or TRBD2 (5 bases each). The germline V gene encodes CDR1 SGDLS and CDR2 YYNGEE. The V and J ends lost 4 bases and 7 bases respectively, with 18 bases between them. The CDR3 loop spans 15 amino acids. The DNA of the CDR3 is TGTGCCAGCAGCCCACGGGACGGTGAAGTGAACATTCAGTACTTC. Encoded protein: CASSPRDGEVNIQYF.

The chain uses TRBV7-3 and TRBJ2-5; 7 nucleotides line up with TRBD2. Germline V gene lookup returns CDR1 SGHTA and CDR2 FQGTGA. The trim removed 0 bases at V and 4 bases at J, leaving 2 bases unmatched. This CDR3 comprises 14 residues. The chain's CDR3 is CASSLTGGGETQYF. Written as DNA, the CDR3 is TGTGCCAGCAGCTTAACGGGGGGGGGAGAGACCCAGTACTTC.

This clonotype was picked up many times. The V call is TRBV4-1, the J call TRBJ1-5; the D gene is possibly TRBD1 (6 bases). CDR1 and CDR2 from the germline V gene are MGHRA and YSYEKL. Trimming left V 5 bases short and J 4 bases short, with 18 bases between. The CDR3 is 16 amino acids. The CDR3 nucleotides are TGCGCCAGCAGCGCCAAGGGGGGACACTTAAATCAGCCCCAGCATTTT. Amino acids: CASSAKGGHLNQPQHF.

V is TRBV12-3 or TRBV12-4 and J is TRBJ2-3, with a weak D call TRBD2 (6 bases). The CDR3 consists of 16 residues. Trimming removed 5 bases from V and 2 bases from J, with 17 bases in between. CDR3 sequence: CASSPRDSSITDTQYF. As DNA, the CDR3 is TGTGCCAGCAGTCCTCGGGACTCGTCTATCACAGATACGCAGTATTTT.

The chain combines TRBV3-1 with TRBJ1-4; D perhaps matches TRBD1 (5 bases). Germline assignment: CDR1 LGHDT and CDR2 YNNKEL (reference sequence). The CDR3 sequence is 15 residues long. Trimming took off 0 bases at V and 7 bases at J, with 12 bases between the two ends. The DNA for the CDR3 is TGTGCCAGCAGCCAAGACTGGGGCCTTCCTGAAAAACTGTTTTTT. It encodes CASSQDWGLPEKLFF.

V usage is TRBV12-3 or TRBV12-4 and J usage is TRBJ2-3, with a weak D call TRBD1 (6 bases). The CDR3 spans 13 residues. Trimming left V 5 bases short and J 3 bases short, with 9 bases between. CDR3 nucleotides: TGTGCCAGCAGTATCACAGGGACAGATACGCAGTATTTT. As protein: CASSITGTDTQYF.

The CDR3 region is CSARALAPRGTGELFF. DNA for the CDR3: TGCAGTGCTAGAGCACTAGCGCCTCGAGGCACCGGGGAGCTGTTTTTT. This chain links TRBV20-1 with TRBJ2-2; 7 bases line up with TRBD2. The CDR3 extends over 16 amino acids. V lost 1 base and J lost 4; bases outside the gene matches: 9. Germline values: CDR1 DFQATT, CDR2 SNEGSKA (reference sequence).

This clonotype was seen a single time. The rearrangement links TRBV7-9 to TRBJ2-4; 7 bases line up with TRBD1. The CDR3 spans 16 residues. The germline V gene has CDR1 SEHNR and CDR2 FQNEAQ (reference sequence). Losses at the gene ends were 0 bases for V and 5 bases for J; bases not matched to a gene: 7. The CDR3 spells CASSLAGGQIENIQYF. The DNA for the CDR3 is TGTGCCAGCAGCTTAGCAGGGGGCCAGATCGAAAACATTCAGTACTTC.